The clone carrying this TCR beta chain was observed at least ten times. The antigen remains unidentified. This entry is derived from a study of blood T cells in healthy people across ages. Findings and caveats of the study: Those diversity estimates obtained from one million T cells were thought to be underestimates. Researchers report that TCR beta diversity correlated strongly with naive T cell percentage.

At least 5 micrograms of total RNA were extracted per sample. A second PCR, run for roughly 7 to 12 cycles, used a sample-barcoded 5' primer plus a J-beta primer mix. MiXCR, run by TCRdb on the 5' RACE reads, gives a single entry per CDR3 protein. The table includes roughly 800,000 distinct CDR3 sequences, 58% detected once. Trimming took off 1 base at V and 2 bases at J, with 9 bases between the two ends. CDR1 and CDR2 from the germline V gene are SGHTA and FQGNSA. The CDR3 runs 15 residues. Sequencing was done on a sample of blood. The rearrangement joins TRBV7-2 to TRBJ2-1; the D is unclear. This clonotype was obtained from a man aged 30 to 45 in good health. DNA of the CDR3: TGTGCCAGCAGCTTAGTCTTCACGACCTACAATGAGCAGTTCTTC. Its translation: CASSLVFTTYNEQFF.